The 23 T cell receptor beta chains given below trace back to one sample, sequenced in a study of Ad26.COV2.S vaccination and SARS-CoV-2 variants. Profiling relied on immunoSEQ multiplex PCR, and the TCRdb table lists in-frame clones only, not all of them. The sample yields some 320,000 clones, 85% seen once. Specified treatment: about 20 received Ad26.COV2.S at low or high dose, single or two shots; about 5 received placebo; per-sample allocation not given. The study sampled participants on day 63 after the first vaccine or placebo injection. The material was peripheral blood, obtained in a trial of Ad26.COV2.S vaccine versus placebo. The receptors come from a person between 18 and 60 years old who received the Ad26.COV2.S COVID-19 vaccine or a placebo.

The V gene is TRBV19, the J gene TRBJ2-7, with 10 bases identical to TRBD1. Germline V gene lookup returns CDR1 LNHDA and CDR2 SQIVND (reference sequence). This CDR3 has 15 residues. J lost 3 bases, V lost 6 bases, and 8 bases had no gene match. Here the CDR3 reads CASRNPGQGIYEQYF. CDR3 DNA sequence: TGTGCCAGTAGGAATCCGGGACAGGGGATCTACGAGCAGTACTTC.

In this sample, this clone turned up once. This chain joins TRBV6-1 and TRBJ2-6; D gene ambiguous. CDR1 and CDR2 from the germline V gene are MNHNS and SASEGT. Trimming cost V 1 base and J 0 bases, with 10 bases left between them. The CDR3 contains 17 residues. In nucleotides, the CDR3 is TGTGCCAGCAGTGAAGTAGCAGCTGCCTCTGGGGCCAACGTCCTGACTTTC. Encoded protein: CASSEVAAASGANVLTF.

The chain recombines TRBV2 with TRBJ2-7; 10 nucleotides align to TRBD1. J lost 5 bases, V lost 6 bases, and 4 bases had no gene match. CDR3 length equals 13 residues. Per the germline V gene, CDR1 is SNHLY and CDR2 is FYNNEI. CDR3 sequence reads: CASSDRGLHEQYF. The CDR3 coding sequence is TGTGCCAGCAGCGACAGGGGGCTGCACGAGCAGTACTTC.

The CDR3 reads CASSEFPFRTAMNTEAFF. In DNA form, the CDR3 reads TGTGCCAGCAGTGAATTCCCCTTCCGGACAGCCATGAACACTGAAGCTTTCTTT. The chain links TRBV2 to TRBJ1-1, with D maybe TRBD1 (6 bases). The CDR3 covers 18 residues. The germline gives CDR1 SNHLY, CDR2 FYNNEI. Between the trimmed V and J ends, which lost 2 bases and 0 bases, there was a span of 19 bases.

The CDR3 sequence: CASSLVTGETQYF. The CDR3 coding sequence is TGTGCCAGCAGTCTAGTGACAGGGGAGACCCAGTACTTC. J is TRBJ2-5 and V is TRBV28; 7 bases match TRBD1. With V trimmed by 5 bases and J by 5 bases, 5 bases remained unmatched. The CDR3 consists of 13 residues. The germline V gene encodes CDR1 MDHEN and CDR2 SYDVKM.

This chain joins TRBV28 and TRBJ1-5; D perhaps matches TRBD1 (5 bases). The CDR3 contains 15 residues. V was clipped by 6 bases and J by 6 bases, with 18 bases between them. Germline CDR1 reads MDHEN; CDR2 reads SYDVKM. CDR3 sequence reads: CASRKPGKESQPQHF. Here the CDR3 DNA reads TGTGCCAGCAGAAAACCAGGGAAGGAGAGTCAGCCCCAGCATTTT.

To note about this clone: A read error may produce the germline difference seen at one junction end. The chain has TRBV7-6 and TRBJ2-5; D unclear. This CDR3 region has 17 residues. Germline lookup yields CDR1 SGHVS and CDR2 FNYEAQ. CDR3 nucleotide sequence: TGTGCCAGCAGCTTAGCGCGCCCGGGCCAGTCAGAAGACACCCAGTACTTC. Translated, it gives CASSLARPGQSEDTQYF.

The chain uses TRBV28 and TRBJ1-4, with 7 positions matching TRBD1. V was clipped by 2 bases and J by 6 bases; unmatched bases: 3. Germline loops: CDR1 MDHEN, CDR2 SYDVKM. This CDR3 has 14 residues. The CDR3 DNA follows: TGTGCCAGCAGTTTAAGACAGGGTTATGAAAAACTGTTTTTT. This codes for CASSLRQGYEKLFF.

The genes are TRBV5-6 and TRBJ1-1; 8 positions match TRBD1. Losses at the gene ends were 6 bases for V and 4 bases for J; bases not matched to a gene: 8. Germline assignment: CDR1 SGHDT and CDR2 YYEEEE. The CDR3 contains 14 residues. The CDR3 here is CASTRAGGGTEAFF. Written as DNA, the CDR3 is TGTGCCAGCACCCGGGCAGGGGGCGGCACTGAAGCTTTCTTT.

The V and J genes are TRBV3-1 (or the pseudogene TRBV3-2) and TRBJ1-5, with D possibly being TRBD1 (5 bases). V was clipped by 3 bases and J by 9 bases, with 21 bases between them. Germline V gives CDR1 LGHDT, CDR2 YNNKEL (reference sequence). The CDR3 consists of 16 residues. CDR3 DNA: TGTGCCAGCAGCCACACAGGCACAACGGGGCGATGGCCCCAGCATTTT. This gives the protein CASSHTGTTGRWPQHF.

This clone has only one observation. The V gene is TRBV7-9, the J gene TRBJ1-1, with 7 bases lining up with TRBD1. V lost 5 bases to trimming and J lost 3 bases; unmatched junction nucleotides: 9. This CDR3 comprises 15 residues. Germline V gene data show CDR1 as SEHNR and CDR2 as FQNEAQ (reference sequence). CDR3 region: CASSNLRGSDTEAFF. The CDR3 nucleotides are TGTGCCAGCAGCAACCTCAGGGGGTCGGACACTGAAGCTTTCTTT.

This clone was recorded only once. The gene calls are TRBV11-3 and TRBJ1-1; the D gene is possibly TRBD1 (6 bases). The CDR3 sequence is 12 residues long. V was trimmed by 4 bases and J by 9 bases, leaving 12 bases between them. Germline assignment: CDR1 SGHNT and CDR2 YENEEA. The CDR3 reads CASSYWTEKAFF. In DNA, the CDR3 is TGTGCCAGCAGCTACTGGACAGAGAAAGCTTTCTTT. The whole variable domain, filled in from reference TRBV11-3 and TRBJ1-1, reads EAGVVQSPRYKIIEKKQPVAFWCNPISGHNTLYWYLQNLGQGPELLIRYENEEAVDDSQLPKDRFSAERLKGVDSTLKIQPAELGDSAVYLCASSYWTEKAFFGQGTRLTVV.

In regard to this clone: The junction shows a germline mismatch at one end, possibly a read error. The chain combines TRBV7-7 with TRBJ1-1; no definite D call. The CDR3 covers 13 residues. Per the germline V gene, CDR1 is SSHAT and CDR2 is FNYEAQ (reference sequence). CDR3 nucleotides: TGTGCTAGCAGCTTATTGGAGAACACTGAAGCTTTCTTT. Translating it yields CASSLLENTEAFF.

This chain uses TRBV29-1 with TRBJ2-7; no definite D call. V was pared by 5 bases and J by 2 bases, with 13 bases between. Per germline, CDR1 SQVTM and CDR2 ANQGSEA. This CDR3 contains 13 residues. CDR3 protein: CSVNGPRTYEQYF. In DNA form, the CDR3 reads TGCAGCGTTAATGGACCTAGAACCTACGAGCAGTACTTC.

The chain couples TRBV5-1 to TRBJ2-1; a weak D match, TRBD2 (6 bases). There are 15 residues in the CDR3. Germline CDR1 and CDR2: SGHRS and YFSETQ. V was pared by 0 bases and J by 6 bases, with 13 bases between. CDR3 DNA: TGCGCCAGCAGCTTGGGGGTAGCGGAAAGCAATGAGCAGTTCTTC. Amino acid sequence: CASSLGVAESNEQFF.

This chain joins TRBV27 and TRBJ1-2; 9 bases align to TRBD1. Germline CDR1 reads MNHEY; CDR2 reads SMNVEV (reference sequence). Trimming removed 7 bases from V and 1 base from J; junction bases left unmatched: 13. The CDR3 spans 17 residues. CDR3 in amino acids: CASILRFRDRDNYGYTF. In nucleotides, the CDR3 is TGTGCCAGCATCTTAAGGTTCCGGGACAGGGATAACTATGGCTACACCTTC.

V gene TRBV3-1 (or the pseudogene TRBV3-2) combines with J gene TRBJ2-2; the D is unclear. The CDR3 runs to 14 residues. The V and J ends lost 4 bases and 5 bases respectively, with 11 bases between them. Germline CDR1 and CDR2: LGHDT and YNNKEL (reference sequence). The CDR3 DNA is TGTGCCAGCAGCCCTTTGGCGCGGACCGGGGAGCTGTTTTTT. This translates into CASSPLARTGELFF.

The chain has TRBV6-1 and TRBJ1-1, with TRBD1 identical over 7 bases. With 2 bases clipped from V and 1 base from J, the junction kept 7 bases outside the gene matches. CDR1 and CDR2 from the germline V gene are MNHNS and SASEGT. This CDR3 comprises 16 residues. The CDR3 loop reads CASSEFGYRGNTEAFF. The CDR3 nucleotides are TGTGCCAGCAGTGAATTTGGGTACAGGGGGAACACTGAAGCTTTCTTT.

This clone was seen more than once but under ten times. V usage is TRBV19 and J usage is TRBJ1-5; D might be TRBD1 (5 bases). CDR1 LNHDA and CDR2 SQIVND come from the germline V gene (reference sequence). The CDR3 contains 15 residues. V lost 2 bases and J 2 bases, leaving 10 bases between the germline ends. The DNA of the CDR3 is TGTGCCAGTAGTATAAATGGAGGGGGCAATCAGCCCCAGCATTTT. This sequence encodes CASSINGGGNQPQHF. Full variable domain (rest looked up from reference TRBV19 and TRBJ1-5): DGGITQSPKYLFRKEGQNVTLSCEQNLNHDAMYWYRQDPGQGLRLIYYSQIVNDFQKGDIAEGYSVSREKKESFPLTVTSAQKNPTAFYLCASSINGGGNQPQHFGDGTRLSIL.

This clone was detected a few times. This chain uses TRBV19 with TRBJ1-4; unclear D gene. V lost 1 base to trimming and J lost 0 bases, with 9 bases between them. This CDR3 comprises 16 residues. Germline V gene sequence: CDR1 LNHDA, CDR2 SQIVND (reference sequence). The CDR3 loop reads CASSIAGLPTNEKLFF. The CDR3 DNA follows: TGTGCCAGTAGTATAGCCGGTCTACCAACTAATGAAAAACTGTTTTTT. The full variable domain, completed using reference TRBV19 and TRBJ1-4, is DGGITQSPKYLFRKEGQNVTLSCEQNLNHDAMYWYRQDPGQGLRLIYYSQIVNDFQKGDIAEGYSVSREKKESFPLTVTSAQKNPTAFYLCASSIAGLPTNEKLFFGSGTQLSVL.

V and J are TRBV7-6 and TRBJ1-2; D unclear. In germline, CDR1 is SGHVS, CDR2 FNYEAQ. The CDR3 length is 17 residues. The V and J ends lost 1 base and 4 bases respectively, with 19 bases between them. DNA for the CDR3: TGTGCCAGCAGCTTAGACCCCTCGCCCAGTGCAGGCTATGGCTACACCTTC. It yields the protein CASSLDPSPSAGYGYTF.

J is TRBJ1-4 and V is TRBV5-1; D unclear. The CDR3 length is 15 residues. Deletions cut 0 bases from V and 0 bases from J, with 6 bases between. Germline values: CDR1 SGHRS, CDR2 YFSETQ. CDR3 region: CASSLATATNEKLFF. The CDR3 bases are TGCGCCAGCAGCTTGGCGACGGCAACTAATGAAAAACTGTTTTTT.

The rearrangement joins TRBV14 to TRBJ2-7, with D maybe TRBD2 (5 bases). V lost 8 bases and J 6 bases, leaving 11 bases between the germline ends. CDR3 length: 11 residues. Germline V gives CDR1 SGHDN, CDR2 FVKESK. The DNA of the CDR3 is TGTGCCAGCTCCGTGGGAGCCGAGCAGTACTTC. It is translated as CASSVGAEQYF.